The 19 T cell receptor beta chains given below trace back to one sample, sequenced in a study of T-cell memory formation after mild COVID-19. TCRdb re-analysed the 5' RACE reads in MiXCR, keeping a single row per CDR3 protein. Here the sample spans roughly 160,000 distinct CDR3 sequences, more than 9% being singletons. The sample taken for sequencing was PBMCs or a T cell subset sorted from them (not recorded which). The receptors were gathered from a man aged 18-30 years who had mild COVID-19 (a few samples of this study predate the infection). Cell type and time point are not known.

This clonotype was counted between two and nine times. The CDR3 DNA follows: TGTGCCAGCAGCTGGGGGACTACCTACGAGCAGTACGTC. Its translation: CASSWGTTYEQYV. This chain connects TRBV7-2 to TRBJ2-7; 7 bases match TRBD2. J was trimmed by 2 bases and V by 4 bases; bases with no gene match: 2. The CDR3 length is 13 residues. Germline V CDR1 and CDR2: SGHTA, FQGNSA.

In its sample, this clonotype was seen a few times. This chain connects TRBV25-1 to TRBJ1-1, with D unclear. CDR1 and CDR2 (germline): MGHDK, SYGVNS. Trimming took 9 bases from V and 4 from J, leaving 12 bases between them. The CDR3 contains 12 residues. The CDR3 spells CASEWTGTEAFF. The CDR3 DNA is TGTGCCAGTGAATGGACGGGCACTGAAGCTTTCTTT.

This clonotype came up many times. The V and J genes are TRBV20-1 and TRBJ1-1; no firm D call. Trimming removed 2 bases from V and 1 base from J, with 5 bases in between. Looked up from germline, CDR1 is DFQATT and CDR2 is SNEGSKA (reference sequence). This CDR3 has 12 amino acids. The DNA of the CDR3 is TGCAGTGCTAGACCACAGAACACTGAAGCTTTCTTT. Its protein product is CSARPQNTEAFF.

This clonotype appeared many times. The V gene is TRBV6-4, the J gene TRBJ2-7; TRBD2 aligns across 7 bases. Germline CDR1 reads MRHNA; CDR2 reads SNTAGT. V was clipped by 8 bases and J by 2 bases; unmatched bases: 9. The CDR3 contains 14 residues. CDR3 in amino acids: CASPMGGVPYEQYF. The CDR3 nucleotides read TGTGCCAGCCCCATGGGAGGGGTCCCCTACGAGCAGTACTTC.

J is TRBJ1-3 and V is TRBV7-2, with a weak D call TRBD1 (6 bases). The CDR3 has 16 residues. Germline CDR1 SGHTA, CDR2 FQGNSA. V was trimmed by 5 bases and J by 4 bases, leaving 18 bases between them. The CDR3 loop is CASSHTLTGGGNTIYF. As DNA, the CDR3 is TGTGCCAGCAGCCATACCCTGACAGGCGGGGGAAACACCATATATTTT.

The chain carries TRBV6-5 and TRBJ1-2; D is unclear. The CDR3 extends over 14 amino acids. V lost 5 bases and J lost 4, with 14 bases in between. Germline CDR1 is MNHEY and CDR2 is SVGAGI. CDR3 bases: TGTGCCAGCAGTACTCCGAAAGGCGGCTATGGCTACACCTTC. Its translation: CASSTPKGGYGYTF.

This chain uses TRBV4-2 with TRBJ2-5; weak D call: TRBD2 (5 bases). The CDR3 consists of 16 residues. V was shortened by 1 base and J by 3 bases, with 15 bases between the two germline ends. Looked up from germline, CDR1 is LGHNA and CDR2 is YNFKEQ. The CDR3 nucleotides read TGTGCCAGCAGCCAAGTTAGCGCAGAAGGAGAAGAGACCCAGTACTTC. It translates to CASSQVSAEGEETQYF.

This clonotype came up many times. V gene TRBV7-3 combines with J gene TRBJ2-2; D uncertain. Germline V gene data show CDR1 as SGHTA and CDR2 as FQGTGA. The CDR3 is 13 amino acids. V was pared by 2 bases and J by 5 bases, with 6 bases between. The CDR3 protein is CASSLSATGELFF. DNA of the CDR3: TGTGCCAGCAGCTTATCAGCTACCGGGGAGCTGTTTTTT.

CDR3 in amino acids: CASSQDSSTDTQYF. The CDR3 DNA sequence: TGCGCCAGCAGCCAAGACAGCAGCACAGATACGCAGTATTTT. The chain joins TRBV4-3 to TRBJ2-3, with unresolved D. Germline V gives CDR1 LGHNA, CDR2 YSLEER. The CDR3 loop spans 14 amino acids. V was trimmed by 0 bases and J by 0 bases, leaving 4 bases between them.

This clonotype has just a few counts. This chain links TRBV4-1 with TRBJ1-2; 7 nucleotides match TRBD1. This CDR3 comprises 15 residues. Unmatched junction bases numbered 4, after V lost 3 bases and J lost 0 bases. From germline, CDR1 is MGHRA and CDR2 YSYEKL. The CDR3 region is CASSQGTATNYGYTF. For the CDR3, the DNA is TGCGCCAGCAGCCAGGGGACAGCGACTAACTATGGCTACACCTTC.

A few counts support this clonotype. The chain carries TRBV6-6 and TRBJ1-2; tentative D call: TRBD1 (6 bases). Looked up from germline, CDR1 is MNHNY and CDR2 is SVGAGI (reference sequence). The CDR3 consists of 13 residues. The V gene lost 2 bases and the J gene lost 4 bases, with 8 bases spanning the gap. CDR3: CASSYDRPYGYTF. CDR3 in DNA: TGTGCCAGCAGTTACGACAGGCCCTATGGCTACACCTTC.

This chain uses TRBV6-2 or TRBV6-3 with TRBJ2-7; D gene ambiguous. The CDR3 extends over 15 amino acids. V was trimmed by 2 bases and J by 6 bases, leaving 17 bases between them. Germline CDR1 and CDR2: MNHEY and SVGEGT. The CDR3 loop is CASSYGTEGMGEQYV. The CDR3 coding sequence is TGTGCCAGCAGTTACGGTACTGAAGGGATGGGCGAGCAGTACGTC.

The table lists this clonotype with a few counts. The chain joins TRBV4-3 to TRBJ2-7; 8 bases align to TRBD1. The V gene end was trimmed by 2 bases and the J gene end by 2 bases; junction bases not matched to a gene: 11. The CDR3 has 17 amino acids. The V gene's germline CDR1 is LGHNA and CDR2 YSLEER. The CDR3 coding sequence is TGCGCCAGCAGCCAATACCGGACAGGGACTTTGACCTACGAGCAGTACTTC. The encoded protein is CASSQYRTGTLTYEQYF.

This clonotype came up a few times. V is TRBV7-9 and J is TRBJ2-2; a weak D match, TRBD1 (6 bases). The V end was cut by 10 bases, the J end by 1 base, with 16 bases between. The CDR3 contains 15 residues. Germline loops: CDR1 SEHNR, CDR2 FQNEAQ (reference sequence). CDR3 in DNA: TGTGCCATTGGCCGAGGACAGCTGAACACCGGGGAGCTGTTTTTT. Amino acid sequence: CAIGRGQLNTGELFF.

The chain employs TRBV2 and TRBJ1-5, with a possible D match to TRBD1 (5 bases). V dropped 6 bases and J dropped 0 bases, with 12 bases sitting between them. Per the germline V gene, CDR1 is SNHLY and CDR2 is FYNNEI. This CDR3 is built from 15 residues. In DNA form, the CDR3 reads TGTGCCAGCAGGGTTAGCGGGGCTAGCAATCAGCCCCAGCATTTT. It yields the protein CASRVSGASNQPQHF.

In this sample, this clonotype turned up many times. The chain recombines TRBV7-9 with TRBJ2-3; 10 bases are shared with TRBD2. Per the germline V gene, CDR1 is SEHNR and CDR2 is FQNEAQ (reference sequence). The CDR3 consists of 15 residues. J lost 4 bases, V lost 2 bases, and 3 bases had no gene match. This CDR3 is CASSLTSGAPDTQYF. CDR3 in DNA: TGTGCCAGCAGCTTAACTAGCGGGGCGCCAGATACGCAGTATTTT. The full variable domain, with the rest looked up from reference TRBV7-9 and TRBJ2-3, is DTGVSQNPRHKITKRGQNVTFRCDPISEHNRLYWYRQTLGQGPEFLTYFQNEAQLEKSRLLSDRFSAERPKGSFSTLEIQRTEQGDSAMYLCASSLTSGAPDTQYFGPGTRLTVL.

This clonotype was seen only a few times. CDR3 loop: CASSQARTGGGRPEAFF. In DNA form, the CDR3 reads TGCGCCAGCAGCCAAGCCCGAACAGGGGGAGGCCGGCCTGAAGCTTTCTTT. The gene calls are TRBV4-1 and TRBJ1-1, with 8 bases matching TRBD1. The germline CDR1 and CDR2 sequences are MGHRA and YSYEKL. The CDR3 consists of 17 residues. Trimming at V came to 1 base and at J to 6 bases, leaving 13 bases not matched to a gene.

This clonotype was recorded at least ten times. The rearrangement uses TRBV7-2 and TRBJ1-1, with 10 bases matching TRBD1. The CDR3 totals 15 residues. Germline CDR1 and CDR2: SGHTA and FQGNSA. J was trimmed by 6 bases and V by 5 bases; bases with no gene match: 9. The DNA for the CDR3 is TGTGCCAGCAGCAGTAGACAGGGGGCTATATCTGAAGCTTTCTTT. It encodes CASSSRQGAISEAFF.

V is TRBV5-1 and J is TRBJ1-3, with D maybe TRBD1 (6 bases). V was shortened by 6 bases and J by 0 bases, with 7 bases between the two germline ends. The CDR3 spans 13 residues. Germline V gene lookup returns CDR1 SGHRS and CDR2 YFSETQ. This chain's CDR3 is CASTGDSGNTIYF. The CDR3 DNA is TGCGCCAGCACAGGGGACTCTGGAAACACCATATATTTT.